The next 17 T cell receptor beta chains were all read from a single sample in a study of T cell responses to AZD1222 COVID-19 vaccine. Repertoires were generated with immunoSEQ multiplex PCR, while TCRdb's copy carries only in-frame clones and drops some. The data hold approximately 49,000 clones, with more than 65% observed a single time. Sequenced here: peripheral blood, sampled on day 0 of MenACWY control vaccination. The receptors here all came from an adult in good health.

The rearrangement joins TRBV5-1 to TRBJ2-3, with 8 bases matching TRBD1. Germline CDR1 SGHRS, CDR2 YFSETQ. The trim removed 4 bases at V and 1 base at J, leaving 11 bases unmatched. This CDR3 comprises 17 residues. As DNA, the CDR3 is TGCGCCAGCAGCCTGAGGGTTCAGGGACAGGGCACAGATACGCAGTATTTT. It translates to CASSLRVQGQGTDTQYF.

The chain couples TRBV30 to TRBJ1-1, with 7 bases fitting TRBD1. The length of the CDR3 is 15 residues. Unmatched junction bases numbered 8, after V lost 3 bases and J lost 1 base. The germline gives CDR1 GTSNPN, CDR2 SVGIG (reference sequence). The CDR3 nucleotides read TGTGCCTGGAGGGCCCCGGGACAGAGGAACACTGAAGCTTTCTTT. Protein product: CAWRAPGQRNTEAFF.

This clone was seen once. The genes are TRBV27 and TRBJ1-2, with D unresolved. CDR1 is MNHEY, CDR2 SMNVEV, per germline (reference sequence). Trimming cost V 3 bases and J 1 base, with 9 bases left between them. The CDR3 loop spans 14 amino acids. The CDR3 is CASSLDGINYGYTF. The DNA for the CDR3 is TGTGCCAGCAGTTTGGATGGGATTAACTATGGCTACACCTTC.

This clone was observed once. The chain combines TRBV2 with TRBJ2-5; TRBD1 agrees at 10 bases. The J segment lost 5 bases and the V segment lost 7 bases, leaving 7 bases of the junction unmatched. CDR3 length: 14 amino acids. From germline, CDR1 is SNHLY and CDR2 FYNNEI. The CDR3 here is CASIRDRGSETQYF. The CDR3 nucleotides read TGTGCCAGCATTAGGGACAGGGGTTCCGAGACCCAGTACTTC.

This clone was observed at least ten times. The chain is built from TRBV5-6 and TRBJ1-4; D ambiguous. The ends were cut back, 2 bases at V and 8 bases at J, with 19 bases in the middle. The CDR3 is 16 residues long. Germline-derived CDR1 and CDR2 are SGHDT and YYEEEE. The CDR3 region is CASSFREGRAKEKLFF. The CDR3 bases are TGTGCCAGCAGCTTTCGTGAAGGGCGAGCGAAAGAAAAACTGTTTTTT.

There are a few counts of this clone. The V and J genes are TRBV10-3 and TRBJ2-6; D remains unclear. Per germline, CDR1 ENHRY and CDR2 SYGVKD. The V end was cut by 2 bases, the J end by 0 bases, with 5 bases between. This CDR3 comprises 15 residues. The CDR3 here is CAISETNSGANVLTF. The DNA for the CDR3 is TGTGCCATCAGTGAGACAAACTCTGGGGCCAACGTCCTGACTTTC.

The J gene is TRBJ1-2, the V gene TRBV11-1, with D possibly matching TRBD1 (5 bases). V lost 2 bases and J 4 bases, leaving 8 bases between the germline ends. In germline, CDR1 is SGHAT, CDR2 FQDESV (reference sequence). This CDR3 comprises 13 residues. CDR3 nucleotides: TGTGCCAGCAGCTTACAGGGTACCTATGGCTACACCTTC. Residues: CASSLQGTYGYTF.

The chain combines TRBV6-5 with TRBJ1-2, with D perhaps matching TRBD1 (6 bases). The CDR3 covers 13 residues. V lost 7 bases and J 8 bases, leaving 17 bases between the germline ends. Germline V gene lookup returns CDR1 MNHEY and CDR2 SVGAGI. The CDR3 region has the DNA TGTGCCAGCACCCCCACAGGGAATCGAGGCTACACCTTC. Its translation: CASTPTGNRGYTF.

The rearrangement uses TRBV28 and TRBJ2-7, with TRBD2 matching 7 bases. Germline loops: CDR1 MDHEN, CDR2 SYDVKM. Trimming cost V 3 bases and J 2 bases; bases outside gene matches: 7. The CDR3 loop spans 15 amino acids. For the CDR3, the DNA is TGTGCCAGCAGTTTCTGGGACTACAAAACCTACGAGCAGTACTTC. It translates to CASSFWDYKTYEQYF.

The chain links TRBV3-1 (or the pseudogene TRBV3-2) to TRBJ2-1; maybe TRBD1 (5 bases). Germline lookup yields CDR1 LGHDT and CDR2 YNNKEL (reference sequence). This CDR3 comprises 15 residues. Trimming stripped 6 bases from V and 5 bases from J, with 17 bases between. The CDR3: CASSPLGRSNNEQFF. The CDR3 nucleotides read TGTGCCAGCAGTCCGTTGGGGCGATCAAACAATGAGCAGTTCTTC.

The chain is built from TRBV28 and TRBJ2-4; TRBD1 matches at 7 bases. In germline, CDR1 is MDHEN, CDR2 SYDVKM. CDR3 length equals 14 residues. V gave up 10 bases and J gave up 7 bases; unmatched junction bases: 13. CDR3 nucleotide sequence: TGTGCCACCCAACAGGGGAGTTTTTTGAACATTCAGTACTTC. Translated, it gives CATQQGSFLNIQYF. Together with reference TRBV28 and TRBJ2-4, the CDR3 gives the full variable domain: DVKVTQSSRYLVKRTGEKVFLECVQDMDHENMFWYRQDPGLGLRLIYFSYDVKMKEKGDIPEGYSVSREKKERFSLILESASTNQTSMYLCATQQGSFLNIQYFGAGTRLSVL.

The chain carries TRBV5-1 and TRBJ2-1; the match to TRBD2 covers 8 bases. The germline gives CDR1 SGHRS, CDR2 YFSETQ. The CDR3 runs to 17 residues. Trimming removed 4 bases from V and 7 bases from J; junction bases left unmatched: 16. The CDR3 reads CASSGLPGGAVSNEQFF. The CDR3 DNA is TGCGCCAGCAGCGGGCTTCCGGGGGGGGCCGTTAGTAATGAGCAGTTCTTC. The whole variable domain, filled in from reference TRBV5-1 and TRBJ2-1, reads KAGVTQTPRYLIKTRGQQVTLSCSPISGHRSVSWYQQTPGQGLQFLFEYFSETQRNKGNFPGRFSGRQFSNSRSEMNVSTLELGDSALYLCASSGLPGGAVSNEQFFGPGTRLTVL.

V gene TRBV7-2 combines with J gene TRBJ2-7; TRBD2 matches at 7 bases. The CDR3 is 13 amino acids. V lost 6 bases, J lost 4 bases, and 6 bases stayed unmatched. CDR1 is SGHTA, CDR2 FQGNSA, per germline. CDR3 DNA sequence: TGTGCCAGCAGTAGATCTAGCGGATACGAGCAGTACTTC. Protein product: CASSRSSGYEQYF. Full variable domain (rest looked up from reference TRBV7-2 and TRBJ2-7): GAGVSQSPSNKVTEKGKDVELRCDPISGHTALYWYRQSLGQGLEFLIYFQGNSAPDKSGLPSDRFSAERTGGSVSTLTIQRTQQEDSAVYLCASSRSSGYEQYFGPGTRLTVT.

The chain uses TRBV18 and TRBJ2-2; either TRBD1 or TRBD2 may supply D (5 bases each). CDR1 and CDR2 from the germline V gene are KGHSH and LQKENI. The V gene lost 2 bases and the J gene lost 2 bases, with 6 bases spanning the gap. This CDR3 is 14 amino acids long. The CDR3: CASSPGGNTGELFF. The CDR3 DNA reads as TGTGCCAGCTCACCAGGGGGAAACACCGGGGAGCTGTTTTTT.

CDR3: CASSSHDVGTDTQYF. The CDR3 DNA reads TGTGCCAGCAGCTCCCATGATGTGGGCACAGATACGCAGTATTTT. The J gene is TRBJ2-3, the V gene TRBV5-4; D not certain. This CDR3 is built from 15 residues. Germline assignment: CDR1 SGHNT and CDR2 YYREEE (reference sequence). V was clipped by 3 bases and J by 1 base, with 12 bases between them.

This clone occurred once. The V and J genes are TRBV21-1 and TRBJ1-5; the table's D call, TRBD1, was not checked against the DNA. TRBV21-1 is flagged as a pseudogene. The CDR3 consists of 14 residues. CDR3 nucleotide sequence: TGTGCCAGCAGCGATACAGGGGGAGGACAGCCCCAGCATTTT. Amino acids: CASSDTGGGQPQHF.

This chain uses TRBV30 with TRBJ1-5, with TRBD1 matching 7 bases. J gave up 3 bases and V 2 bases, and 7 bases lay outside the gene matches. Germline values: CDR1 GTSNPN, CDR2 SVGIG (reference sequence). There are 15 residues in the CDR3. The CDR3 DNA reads TGTGCCTGGAGTCTACCGGGACAGTTCAATCAGCCCCAGCATTTT. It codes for CAWSLPGQFNQPQHF.